These T cell receptor beta chains were read from a single sample in a study of blood T cell repertoires in COVID-19. Assay used: immunoSEQ multiplex PCR; TCRdb lists only in-frame clones, some missing. Here the sample spans approximately 120,000 clones, 85% being singletons. The sequenced sample consisted of peripheral blood. The receptors here all came from a human donor in a cohort sampled during active COVID-19. CDR3s include the opening cysteine and the closing phenylalanine or tryptophan. Each record gives: J gene, D gene, clone size, V gene, CDR3 protein, CDR3 DNA. A D gene is named only where the DNA matches it firmly. Expanded clones get a size class; other rows say once, few or many, or leave the size out.

>TRBJ2-2|.|once|TRBV19
CASSIAVGSGELFF
TGTGCCAGTAGTATAGCAGTGGGCTCCGGGGAGCTGTTTTTT
>TRBJ1-6|TRBD1|.|TRBV6-1
CASSDGAGGTNSPLHF
TGTGCCAGCAGTGACGGGGCAGGGGGAACAAATTCACCCCTCCACTTT
>TRBJ1-1|.|.|TRBV18
CASSPTRGTNTEAFF
TGTGCCAGCTCACCAACCAGGGGTACGAACACTGAAGCTTTCTTT
>TRBJ2-5|.|.|TRBV19
CASSIVGGLETQYF
TGTGCCAGTAGTATTGTTGGGGGCCTAGAGACCCAGTACTTC
>TRBJ1-4|TRBD1|.|TRBV7-2
CASSPGQGGFNEKLFF
TGTGCCAGCAGCCCGGGACAGGGGGGTTTTAATGAAAAACTGTTTTTT
>TRBJ1-3|.|.|TRBV21-1
CASSGGRRPGNTIYF
TGTGCCAGCAGCGGGGGGAGGCGTCCTGGAAACACCATATATTTT
>TRBJ2-1|.|.|TRBV27
CASSLLGYNEQFF
TGTGCCAGCAGTTTACTCGGTTACAATGAGCAGTTCTTC
>TRBJ2-3|.|.|TRBV14
CASSQGSLVDTQYF
TGTGCCAGCAGCCAAGGTAGCTTGGTAGATACGCAGTATTTT
>TRBJ2-2|TRBD1|.|TRBV24-1
CAANPGQVLNNGELFF
TGTGCCGCGAACCCCGGACAGGTACTGAATAACGGGGAGCTGTTTTTT
>TRBJ2-5|.|.|TRBV5-1
CASSLSGETQYF
TGCGCCAGCAGCTTGAGCGGGGAGACCCAGTACTTC
>TRBJ1-4|.|.|TRBV29-1
CSVEGSHEKLFF
TGCAGCGTTGAGGGCAGCCATGAAAAACTGTTTTTT
>TRBJ1-4|.|.|TRBV19
CASSMGGAANEKLFF
TGTGCCAGTAGTATGGGGGGGGCAGCTAATGAAAAACTGTTTTTT
>TRBJ1-5|TRBD1|.|TRBV27
CASSFQGGINQPQHF
TGTGCCAGCAGTTTCCAGGGGGGTATTAATCAGCCCCAGCATTTT
>TRBJ2-2|TRBD2|once|TRBV4-1
CASSQGTSGRTGELFF
TGCGCCAGCAGCCAAGGGACTAGCGGGCGCACCGGGGAGCTGTTTTTT
>TRBJ1-1|TRBD1|.|TRBV19
CASSGTGGFRVSEAFF
TGTGCCAGCTCCGGGACAGGGGGTTTTAGGGTATCTGAAGCTTTCTTT
>TRBJ2-5|.|few|TRBV6-6
CASSYSLGEAEAQYF
TGTGCCAGCAGTTACTCCCTCGGCGAAGCAGAGGCCCAGTACTTC
>TRBJ2-5|TRBD1|once|TRBV11-3
CASSAMRQGQETQYF
TGTGCCAGCAGCGCGATGAGACAGGGTCAAGAGACCCAGTACTTC
>TRBJ1-6|.|.|TRBV7-2
CASSLRYDEPLHF
TGTGCCAGCAGCTTACGCTACGATGAACCCCTCCACTTT
>TRBJ2-3|.|once|TRBV7-2
CASSFGGSTDTQYF
TGTGCCAGCAGCTTCGGGGGTAGCACAGATACGCAGTATTTT
>TRBJ2-1|TRBD2|once|TRBV29-1
CSAPLAGEICEQFF
TGCAGCGCCCCCCTAGCGGGAGAGATTTGTGAGCAGTTCTTC
>TRBJ2-7|.|.|TRBV19
CASSIVWPPSYEQYF
TGTGCCAGTAGTATAGTCTGGCCACCCTCCTACGAGCAGTACTTC
>TRBJ1-5|.|.|TRBV19
CASATGRDQPQHF
TGTGCCAGTGCTACAGGGCGGGATCAGCCCCAGCATTTT
>TRBJ2-2|TRBD2|.|TRBV30
CAWTRWRGENTGELFF
TGTGCCTGGACGCGGTGGCGGGGGGAAAACACCGGGGAGCTGTTTTTT
>TRBJ2-4|.|.|TRBV18
CASSETGLSNIQYF
TGTGCCAGCTCAGAAACAGGGCTCTCAAACATTCAGTACTTC
>TRBJ1-1|.|.|TRBV5-1
CASSLDGDEAFF
TGCGCCAGCAGCCTCGACGGAGATGAAGCTTTCTTT
>TRBJ1-2|.|once|TRBV12-3/TRBV12-4
CARSLGGGDGYTF
TGTGCCCGCAGTTTGGGGGGGGGAGATGGCTACACCTTC
>TRBJ1-4|.|.|TRBV5-4
CASSLGGAIATNEKLFF
TGTGCCAGCAGCTTGGGAGGAGCAATCGCAACTAATGAAAAACTGTTTTTT
>TRBJ1-3|.|.|TRBV3-1/TRBV3-2
CASSQGFFAGNTIYF
TGTGCCAGCAGCCAAGGGTTCTTTGCGGGAAACACCATATATTTT
>TRBJ2-1|TRBD2|.|TRBV24-1
CATSDSKRGDYNEQFF
TGTGCCACCAGTGACAGCAAGCGGGGGGATTACAATGAGCAGTTCTTC
>TRBJ2-3|TRBD2|.|TRBV5-1
CASSSGLAPFPDTQYF
TGCGCCAGCAGCTCGGGACTAGCCCCTTTTCCAGATACGCAGTATTTT
>TRBJ1-1|.|.|TRBV7-8
CASSAALTPTAFF
TGTGCCAGCAGTGCGGCGCTAACCCCCACGGCTTTCTTT
>TRBJ1-2|.|.|TRBV5-1
CASSLAANYGYTF
TGCGCCAGCAGCTTGGCGGCTAACTATGGCTACACCTTC
>TRBJ2-3|TRBD1|.|TRBV7-2
CASSSKRTGAADTQYF
TGTGCCAGCAGCTCAAAACGGACAGGGGCCGCAGATACGCAGTATTTT
>TRBJ2-2|.|.|TRBV14
CASSPPQVNTGELFF
TGTGCCAGCAGCCCACCCCAGGTAAACACCGGGGAGCTGTTTTTT
>TRBJ2-5|.|.|TRBV24-1
CATSAGGQETQYF
TGTGCCACCAGTGCAGGAGGCCAAGAGACCCAGTACTTC
>TRBJ1-1|.|once|TRBV29-1
CSAGEVWGTEAFF
TGCAGCGCCGGGGAGGTTTGGGGGACTGAAGCTTTCTTT
>TRBJ2-6|.|.|TRBV7-9
CASSSPDRSGANVLTF
TGTGCCAGCAGCTCCCCTGACAGGTCTGGGGCCAACGTCCTGACTTTC
>TRBJ2-5|.|.|TRBV29-1
CSAQGRAETQYF
TGCAGCGCGCAGGGGCGCGCAGAGACCCAGTACTTC
>TRBJ2-5|.|.|TRBV20-1
CSAKIIETQYF
TGCAGTGCTAAAATCATCGAGACCCAGTACTTC
>TRBJ1-4|TRBD1|once|TRBV2
CASKEGQGDEKLFF
TGTGCCAGCAAGGAGGGACAGGGGGATGAAAAACTGTTTTTT
>TRBJ2-1|.|.|TRBV15
CATSRAGGYNNEQFF
TGTGCCACCAGCAGAGCCGGGGGATATAACAATGAGCAGTTCTTC
>TRBJ2-3|TRBD2|few|TRBV10-3
CAIRGGAGHTDTQYF
TGTGCCATCAGGGGAGGGGCAGGCCACACAGATACGCAGTATTTT
>TRBJ1-4|.|once|TRBV6-6
CASSYSRHATNEKLFF
TGTGCCAGCAGTTACTCGAGGCACGCAACTAATGAAAAACTGTTTTTT
>TRBJ2-3|.|.|TRBV9
CASSALGGATVDTQYF
TGTGCCAGCAGCGCCCTAGGGGGGGCAACAGTGGATACGCAGTATTTT
>TRBJ1-1|.|.|TRBV20-1
CSAGANTEAFF
TGCAGTGCGGGGGCGAACACTGAAGCTTTCTTT
>TRBJ2-6|.|.|TRBV5-1
CASSFLLNSGANVLTF
TGCGCCAGCAGCTTCCTACTTAATTCTGGGGCCAACGTCCTGACTTTC
>TRBJ1-2|TRBD1|.|TRBV7-2
CASSFNRGGGYTF
TGTGCCAGCAGCTTTAACAGGGGGGGCGGCTACACCTTC
>TRBJ2-3|.|few|TRBV9
CASSLGAASTDTQYF
TGTGCCAGCAGCCTGGGAGCGGCTAGCACAGATACGCAGTATTTT
>TRBJ1-1|TRBD1|.|TRBV6-5
CASSDRVNEAFF
TGTGCCAGCAGCGACAGGGTGAATGAAGCTTTCTTT
>TRBJ1-2|.|.|TRBV5-4
CASSQGGGANYGYTF
TGTGCCAGCAGCCAGGGAGGGGGGGCTAACTATGGCTACACCTTC
>TRBJ2-7|TRBD2|.|TRBV7-2
CASSKPSGGGMWEQYF
TGTGCCAGCAGCAAACCTAGCGGTGGGGGGATGTGGGAGCAGTACTTC
>TRBJ2-1|.|.|TRBV5-6
CASIIGASSYNEQFF
TGTGCCAGCATCATAGGAGCTAGCTCCTACAATGAGCAGTTCTTC
>TRBJ1-4|.|.|TRBV9
CASSVSGGSNEKLFF
TGTGCCAGCAGCGTTAGCGGGGGTTCTAATGAAAAACTGTTTTTT
>TRBJ2-5|TRBD1|.|TRBV3-1/TRBV3-2
CASSQATQGMTQYF
TGTGCCAGCAGCCAAGCGACACAGGGGATGACCCAGTACTTC
>TRBJ2-5|.|.|TRBV30
CAWSVRGYQETQYF
TGTGCCTGGAGTGTACGAGGATACCAAGAGACCCAGTACTTC
>TRBJ2-6|.|.|TRBV14
CASSQDWRWAPHSGANVLTF
TGTGCCAGCAGCCAAGATTGGAGGTGGGCGCCCCACTCTGGGGCCAACGTCCTGACTTTC
>TRBJ1-5|TRBD1|.|TRBV6-5
CAGQGTNQPQHF
TGTGCCGGACAGGGAACCAATCAGCCCCAGCATTTT
>TRBJ2-1|.|.|TRBV7-9
CASSLPDGHREQFF
TGTGCCAGCAGCTTACCTGACGGGCACAGGGAGCAGTTCTTC
>TRBJ1-1|TRBD1|.|TRBV12-3/TRBV12-4
CASSRDSTEAFF
TGTGCCAGCAGCCGGGACAGCACTGAAGCTTTCTTT